One and the same sample provided the 25 T cell receptor beta chains below, sequenced in a study of blood T cell repertoires in COVID-19. Libraries were prepared by immunoSEQ multiplex PCR; TCRdb keeps only in-frame clonotypes and omits some of them. Of about 210,000 clones in the sample, about 91% were seen once. The sample taken for sequencing was peripheral blood. These receptors all stem from a woman aged 40 to 50 with acute or convalescent COVID-19.

V gene TRBV5-8 combines with J gene TRBJ1-6; a possible D gene is TRBD1 (5 bases). The CDR3 consists of 13 residues. The germline CDR1 and CDR2 sequences are SGHTS and YDEGEE. Trimming pared 1 base from V and 13 bases from J, leaving 12 bases between. CDR3 sequence reads: CASSLFLGGPLHF. Written as DNA, the CDR3 is TGTGCCAGCAGCTTGTTTTTGGGGGGGCCCCTCCACTTT.

V gene TRBV2 combines with J gene TRBJ1-5, with TRBD1 matching 9 bases. This CDR3 contains 15 residues. Germline assignment: CDR1 SNHLY and CDR2 FYNNEI. J lost 5 bases, V lost 5 bases, and 7 bases had no gene match. The CDR3 sequence: CASSFPGQGYQPQHF. The CDR3 coding sequence is TGTGCCAGCAGTTTCCCGGGACAGGGATATCAGCCCCAGCATTTT.

The V gene is TRBV5-1, the J gene TRBJ1-4, with D tentatively TRBD1 (5 bases). V was pared by 1 base and J by 4 bases, with 11 bases between. The CDR3 totals 15 residues. Germline CDR1 is SGHRS and CDR2 is YFSETQ. In DNA form, the CDR3 reads TGCGCCAGCAGCTTGTGGGGGGTCGGTAATGAAAAACTGTTTTTT. Translated, it gives CASSLWGVGNEKLFF.

This chain connects TRBV10-3 to TRBJ2-5, with D uncertain. Germline CDR1 ENHRY, CDR2 SYGVKD. This CDR3 region has 14 residues. V was clipped by 7 bases and J by 2 bases, with 14 bases between them. The CDR3 DNA reads TGTGCCATCAAGCCGGGTGCAGCTCAAGAGACCCAGTACTTC. This gives the protein CAIKPGAAQETQYF.

This clone was counted a single time. This chain joins TRBV5-8 and TRBJ1-1; 11 bases match TRBD1. The length of the CDR3 is 16 residues. Germline values: CDR1 SGHTS, CDR2 YDEGEE. After removal of 0 bases from V and 11 bases from J, the junction contained 12 bases not matched to a gene. CDR3 coding DNA: TGTGCCAGCAGCTTGGCCAATATCGGACAGGGGGCAAGGGCTTTCTTT. It translates to CASSLANIGQGARAFF.

The chain links TRBV7-2 to TRBJ2-3; D may be TRBD2 (6 bases). CDR3 length: 13 amino acids. Germline-derived CDR1 and CDR2 are SGHTA and FQGNSA. V lost 6 bases and J lost 7, with 14 bases in between. The CDR3, as DNA: TGTGCCAGCAGTGGAGGGGTAATGAATACGCAGTATTTT. Protein sequence: CASSGGVMNTQYF.

V gene TRBV5-6 combines with J gene TRBJ2-3; D remains ambiguous. This CDR3 spans 15 amino acids. V lost 1 base to trimming and J lost 0 bases, with 9 bases between them. CDR1 and CDR2 (germline): SGHDT, YYEEEE. DNA of the CDR3: TGTGCCAGCAGCTTGATGCACAGCAGCACAGATACGCAGTATTTT. This codes for CASSLMHSSTDTQYF.

V and J are TRBV28 and TRBJ2-7; no definite D call. Germline-derived CDR1 and CDR2 are MDHEN and SYDVKM. V lost 6 bases to trimming and J lost 3 bases, with 6 bases between them. This CDR3 contains 11 residues. The CDR3 sequence is CASSNYYEQYV. In nucleotides, the CDR3 is TGTGCCAGCAGCAACTACTACGAGCAGTACGTC.

The chain has TRBV15 and TRBJ1-2; D might be TRBD1 (5 bases). CDR1 is LNHNV and CDR2 is YYDKDF in the germline V gene (reference sequence). The CDR3 is 14 residues long. The V end was cut by 1 base, the J end by 8 bases, with 14 bases between. This CDR3 reads CATSRATGVGGYTF. In DNA, the CDR3 is TGTGCCACCAGCAGAGCTACGGGGGTCGGAGGCTACACCTTC.

The rearrangement links TRBV5-1 to TRBJ1-4; TRBD1 is a possible D gene (6 bases). This CDR3 spans 14 amino acids. Germline CDR1 is SGHRS and CDR2 is YFSETQ. The germline V and J ends were trimmed by 0 bases and 4 bases, with 7 bases remaining between them. The CDR3 DNA sequence: TGCGCCAGCAGCTTGGACAGGGTTAATGAAAAACTGTTTTTT. Translated, it gives CASSLDRVNEKLFF. Combining the CDR3 with reference TRBV5-1 and TRBJ1-4 gives the whole variable domain KAGVTQTPRYLIKTRGQQVTLSCSPISGHRSVSWYQQTPGQGLQFLFEYFSETQRNKGNFPGRFSGRQFSNSRSEMNVSTLELGDSALYLCASSLDRVNEKLFFGSGTQLSVL.

The chain has TRBV19 and TRBJ1-6; 7 bases fit TRBD1. Trimming took 6 bases from V and 3 from J; bases not matched to a gene: 11. CDR3 length equals 17 residues. CDR1 is LNHDA, CDR2 SQIVND, per germline (reference sequence). The CDR3 reads CASRTRTGEYYNSPLHF. The CDR3, as DNA: TGTGCCAGTAGGACTCGGACAGGCGAATACTATAATTCACCCCTCCACTTT.

The V and J genes are TRBV27 and TRBJ2-5; TRBD1 agrees at 7 bases. V lost 5 bases and J lost 1; bases outside the gene matches: 1. Germline lookup yields CDR1 MNHEY and CDR2 SMNVEV (reference sequence). The CDR3 is 13 residues long. The CDR3 is CASSRDSQETQYF. CDR3 nucleotide sequence: TGTGCCAGCAGTAGGGACAGCCAAGAGACCCAGTACTTC.

This sequence joins TRBV6-5 and TRBJ1-2; TRBD1 matches at 10 bases. CDR1 is MNHEY and CDR2 is SVGAGI in the germline V gene. J gave up 4 bases and V 7 bases, and 6 bases lay outside the gene matches. The CDR3 extends over 14 amino acids. The CDR3 bases are TGTGCCAGCACTTCCGGGACAGGGGCCTATGGCTACACCTTC. This gives the protein CASTSGTGAYGYTF.

In nucleotides, the CDR3 is TGTGCCAGCAGTGATCCGGGACAGGGGAACACCATATATTTT. Encoded protein: CASSDPGQGNTIYF. The rearrangement uses TRBV25-1 and TRBJ1-3; 10 nucleotides agree with TRBD1. The CDR3 consists of 14 residues. J was trimmed by 7 bases and V by 3 bases; bases with no gene match: 3. Germline lookup yields CDR1 MGHDK and CDR2 SYGVNS. The complete variable domain, with remaining parts taken from reference TRBV25-1 and TRBJ1-3, reads EADIYQTPRYLVIGTGKKITLECSQTMGHDKMYWYQQDPGMELHLIHYSYGVNSTEKGDLSSESTVSRIRTEHFPLTLESARPSHTSQYLCASSDPGQGNTIYFGEGSWLTVV.

The chain uses TRBV6-4 and TRBJ1-2; no clear D gene. With 0 bases removed from V and 6 bases from J, the gap between germline ends came to 14 bases. Germline V gives CDR1 MRHNA, CDR2 SNTAGT. The CDR3 totals 15 residues. The CDR3 DNA sequence: TGTGCCAGCAGTGACTCGAGCGTCCCCGGAAATGGCTACACCTTC. It specifies CASSDSSVPGNGYTF.

This rearrangement joins TRBV7-6 to TRBJ1-1, with D possibly matching TRBD1 (5 bases). V was clipped by 5 bases and J by 0 bases, with 10 bases between them. The CDR3 consists of 14 residues. Germline V gene sequence: CDR1 SGHVS, CDR2 FNYEAQ. CDR3 region: CASSRRGVNTEAFF. CDR3 DNA: TGTGCCAGCAGCCGCCGGGGGGTGAACACTGAAGCTTTCTTT.

The genes are TRBV3-1 (or the pseudogene TRBV3-2) and TRBJ1-2, with 11 nucleotides matching TRBD1. With V trimmed by 0 bases and J by 4 bases, 19 bases remained unmatched. The CDR3 has 21 amino acids. Germline CDR1 is LGHDT and CDR2 is YNNKEL (reference sequence). CDR3 residues: CASSQDSWPGTGGLLSYGYTF. CDR3 DNA: TGTGCCAGCAGCCAAGACTCTTGGCCCGGGACAGGGGGACTTCTTTCCTATGGCTACACCTTC.

This chain links TRBV19 with TRBJ1-1; 7 nucleotides line up with TRBD1. V gave up 4 bases and J gave up 6 bases; unmatched junction bases: 14. CDR1 is LNHDA and CDR2 is SQIVND in the germline V gene (reference sequence). The CDR3 extends over 16 amino acids. CDR3 DNA: TGTGCCAGTAGTAAGGGACAGCCCCCCAGACTGGCTGAAGCTTTCTTT. Translation gives CASSKGQPPRLAEAFF. The full variable domain, completed using reference TRBV19 and TRBJ1-1, is DGGITQSPKYLFRKEGQNVTLSCEQNLNHDAMYWYRQDPGQGLRLIYYSQIVNDFQKGDIAEGYSVSREKKESFPLTVTSAQKNPTAFYLCASSKGQPPRLAEAFFGQGTRLTVV.

The rearrangement uses TRBV6-6 and TRBJ1-1; D might be TRBD1 (5 bases). The CDR3 has 13 amino acids. V shed 6 bases and J shed 1 base, with 9 bases lying between them. Germline-derived CDR1 and CDR2 are MNHNY and SVGAGI (reference sequence). CDR3 DNA sequence: TGTGCCAGCAGGTCGACAGCGAACACTGAAGCTTTCTTT. This sequence encodes CASRSTANTEAFF.

This sequence joins TRBV10-2 and TRBJ1-4, with 8 bases fitting TRBD1. Germline CDR1 WSHSY, CDR2 SAAADI. CDR3 size: 15 residues. With V trimmed by 3 bases and J by 7 bases, 7 bases remained unmatched. CDR3 nucleotides: TGCGCCAGCAGTGACCCAGGGGGGACAGGTGAAAAACTGTTTTTT. Translating gives CASSDPGGTGEKLFF.

This chain uses TRBV2 with TRBJ1-1, with D maybe TRBD1 (5 bases). V was trimmed by 7 bases and J by 5 bases, leaving 17 bases between them. The CDR3 loop spans 14 amino acids. The germline CDR1 and CDR2 sequences are SNHLY and FYNNEI. The CDR3 sequence: CASTKAQGITEAFF. The CDR3 nucleotides read TGTGCCAGCACCAAGGCGCAGGGAATTACTGAAGCTTTCTTT.

The chain employs TRBV4-1 and TRBJ1-4; D gene ambiguous. Germline values: CDR1 MGHRA, CDR2 YSYEKL. The CDR3 length is 14 residues. V shed 9 bases and J shed 7 bases, with 18 bases lying between them. The CDR3 region is CASLAGGQGEKLFF. Here the CDR3 DNA reads TGCGCCAGTTTGGCGGGAGGGCAAGGTGAAAAACTGTTTTTT.

The chain couples TRBV6-4 to TRBJ1-2; TRBD1 might be the D (6 bases). This CDR3 has 13 residues. Germline values: CDR1 MRHNA, CDR2 SNTAGT. Deletions cut 3 bases from V and 3 bases from J, with 8 bases between. CDR3 sequence reads: CASSETGDYGYTF. The CDR3 DNA reads TGTGCCAGCAGTGAGACAGGAGACTATGGCTACACCTTC.

The CDR3: CASSGTGEQPQHF. The CDR3 DNA is TGTGCCAGCAGCGGGACAGGGGAGCAGCCCCAGCATTTT. V is TRBV2 and J is TRBJ1-5; TRBD1 matches 10 bases. CDR1 SNHLY and CDR2 FYNNEI come from the germline V gene. The CDR3 covers 13 residues. J lost 7 bases, V lost 6 bases, and 3 bases had no gene match.

The gene calls are TRBV27 and TRBJ1-1; D is possibly TRBD1 (6 bases). Germline loops: CDR1 MNHEY, CDR2 SMNVEV (reference sequence). The CDR3 is 11 residues long. Deletions cut 8 bases from V and 11 bases from J, with 15 bases between. The CDR3, as DNA: TGTGCCAGCGGACAGATCTACCGGGCTTTCTTT. Translating it yields CASGQIYRAFF.